This T cell receptor (beta chain) was found in a study of CD8 T cells in ankylosing spondylitis. Points from the study as a whole: Disease-associated clones were reportedly significantly overrepresented in matched ankylosing spondylitis synovial fluid.

CDR3 length equals 12 residues. V lost 9 bases, J lost 8 bases, and 5 bases stayed unmatched. This clonotype was detected many times. Its antigen is currently unknown. Researchers built TCR beta libraries using quantitative 5'-RACE with molecular barcodes. TCRdb reprocessed the 5' RACE reads via MiXCR and lists one record per CDR3 protein. The repertoire holds approximately 350,000 distinct CDR3 sequences, with roughly 14% as singletons. Sample: blood, either unsorted or a sorted T cell fraction (not recorded which). This TCR was sampled from a male donor with ankylosing spondylitis or in good health (not recorded which). V and J are TRBV12-3 or TRBV12-4 and TRBJ2-1; 9 bases line up with TRBD1. DNA for the CDR3: TGTGCCAGTGTACAGGGGGCCCATGAGCAGTTCTTC. It codes for CASVQGAHEQFF.